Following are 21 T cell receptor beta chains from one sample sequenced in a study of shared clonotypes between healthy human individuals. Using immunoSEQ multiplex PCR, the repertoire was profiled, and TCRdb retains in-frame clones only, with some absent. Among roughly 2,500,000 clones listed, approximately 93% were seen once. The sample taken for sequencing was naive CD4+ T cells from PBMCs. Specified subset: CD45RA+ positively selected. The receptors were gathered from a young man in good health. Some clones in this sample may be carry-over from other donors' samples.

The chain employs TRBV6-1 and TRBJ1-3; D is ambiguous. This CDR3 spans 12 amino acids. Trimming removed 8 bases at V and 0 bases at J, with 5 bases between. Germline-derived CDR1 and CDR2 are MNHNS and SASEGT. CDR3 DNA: TGTGCCAGCCGCCCCTCTGGAAACACCATATATTTT. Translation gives CASRPSGNTIYF.

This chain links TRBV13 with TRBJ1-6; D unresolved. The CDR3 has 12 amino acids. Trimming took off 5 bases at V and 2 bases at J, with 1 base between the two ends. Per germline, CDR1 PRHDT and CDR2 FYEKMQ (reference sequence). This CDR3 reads CASSTYNSPLHF. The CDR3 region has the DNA TGTGCCAGCAGCACCTATAATTCACCCCTCCACTTT.

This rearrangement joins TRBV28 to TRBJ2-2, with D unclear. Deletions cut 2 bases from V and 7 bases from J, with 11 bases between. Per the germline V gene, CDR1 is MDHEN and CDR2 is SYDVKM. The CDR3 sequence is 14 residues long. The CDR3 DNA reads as TGTGCCAGCAGTTTACAGACCCCGGACGGGGAGCTGTTTTTT. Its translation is CASSLQTPDGELFF.

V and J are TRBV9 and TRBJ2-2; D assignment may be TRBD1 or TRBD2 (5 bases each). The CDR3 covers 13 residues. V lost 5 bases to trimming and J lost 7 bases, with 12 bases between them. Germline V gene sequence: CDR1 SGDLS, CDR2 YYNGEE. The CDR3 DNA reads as TGTGCCAGCAGGCCCAGTGGGGGCGGGGAGCTGTTTTTT. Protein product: CASRPSGGGELFF. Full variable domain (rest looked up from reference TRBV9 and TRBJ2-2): DSGVTQTPKHLITATGQRVTLRCSPRSGDLSVYWYQQSLDQGLQFLIQYYNGEERAKGNILERFSAQQFPDLHSELNLSSLELGDSALYFCASRPSGGGELFFGEGSRLTVL.

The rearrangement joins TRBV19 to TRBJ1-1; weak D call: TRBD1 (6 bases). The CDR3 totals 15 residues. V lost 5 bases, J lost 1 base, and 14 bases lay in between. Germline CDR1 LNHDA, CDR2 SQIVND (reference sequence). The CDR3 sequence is CASSLLWTANTEAFF. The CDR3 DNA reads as TGTGCCAGTAGTTTACTTTGGACAGCGAACACTGAAGCTTTCTTT.

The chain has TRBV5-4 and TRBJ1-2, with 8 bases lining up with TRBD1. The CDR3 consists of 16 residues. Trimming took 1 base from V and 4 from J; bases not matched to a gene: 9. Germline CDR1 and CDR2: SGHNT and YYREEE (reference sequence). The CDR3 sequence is CASSLRTGRSSYGYTF. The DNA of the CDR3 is TGTGCCAGCAGCTTGAGGACAGGGAGAAGTTCCTATGGCTACACCTTC.

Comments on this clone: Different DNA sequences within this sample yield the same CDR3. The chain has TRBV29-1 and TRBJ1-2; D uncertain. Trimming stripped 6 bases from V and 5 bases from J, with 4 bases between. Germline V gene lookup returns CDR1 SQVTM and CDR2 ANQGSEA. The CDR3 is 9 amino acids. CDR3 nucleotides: TGCAGCGTGGGATATGGCTACACCTTC. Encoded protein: CSVGYGYTF.

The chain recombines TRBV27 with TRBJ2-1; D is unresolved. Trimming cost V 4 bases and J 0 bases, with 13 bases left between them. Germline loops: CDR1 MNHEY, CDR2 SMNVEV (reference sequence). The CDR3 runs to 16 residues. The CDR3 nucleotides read TGTGCCAGCAGTTGGGCTAGTGCTCGCTCCTACAATGAGCAGTTCTTC. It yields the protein CASSWASARSYNEQFF.

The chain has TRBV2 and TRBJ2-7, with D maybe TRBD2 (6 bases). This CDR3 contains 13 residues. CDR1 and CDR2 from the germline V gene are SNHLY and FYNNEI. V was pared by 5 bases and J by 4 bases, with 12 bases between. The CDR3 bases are TGTGCCAGCAGTCAGGACGGGACTTACGAGCAGTACTTC. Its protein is CASSQDGTYEQYF. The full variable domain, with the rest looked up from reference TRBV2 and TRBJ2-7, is EPEVTQTPSHQVTQMGQEVILRCVPISNHLYFYWYRQILGQKVEFLVSFYNNEISEKSEIFDDQFSVERPDGSNFTLKIRSTKLEDSAMYFCASSQDGTYEQYFGPGTRLTVT.

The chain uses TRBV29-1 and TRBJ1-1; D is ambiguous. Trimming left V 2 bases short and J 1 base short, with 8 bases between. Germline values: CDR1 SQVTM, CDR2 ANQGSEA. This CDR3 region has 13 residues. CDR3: CSVERSENTEAFF. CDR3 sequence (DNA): TGCAGCGTTGAAAGGTCGGAGAACACTGAAGCTTTCTTT.

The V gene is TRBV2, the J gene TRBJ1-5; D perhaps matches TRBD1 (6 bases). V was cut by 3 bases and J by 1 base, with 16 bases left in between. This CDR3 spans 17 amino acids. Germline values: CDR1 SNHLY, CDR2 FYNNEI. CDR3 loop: CASSDPSRGGSNQPQHF. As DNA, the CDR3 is TGTGCCAGCAGTGACCCCTCGCGAGGGGGGAGCAATCAGCCCCAGCATTTT.

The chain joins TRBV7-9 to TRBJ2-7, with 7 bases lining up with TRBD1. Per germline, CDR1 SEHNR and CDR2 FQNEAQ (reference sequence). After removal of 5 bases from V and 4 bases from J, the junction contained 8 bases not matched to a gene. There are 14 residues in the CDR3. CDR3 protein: CASSKGQKNYEQYF. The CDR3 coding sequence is TGTGCCAGCAGCAAGGGACAGAAAAATTACGAGCAGTACTTC.

The CDR3 region is CASSQDTWQGAEAFF. The CDR3 DNA sequence: TGCGCCAGCAGCCAAGATACGTGGCAGGGGGCTGAAGCTTTCTTT. The V call is TRBV4-3, the J call TRBJ1-1, with TRBD1 matching over 7 bases. V was pared by 0 bases and J by 6 bases, with 7 bases of the junction left unmatched. The V gene's germline CDR1 is LGHNA and CDR2 YSLEER. CDR3 size: 15 residues.

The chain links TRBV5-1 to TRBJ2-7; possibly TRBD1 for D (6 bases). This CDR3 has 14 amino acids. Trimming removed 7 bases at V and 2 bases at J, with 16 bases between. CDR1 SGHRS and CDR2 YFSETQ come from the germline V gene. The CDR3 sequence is CASGSGTFTYEQYF. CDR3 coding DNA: TGCGCCAGCGGATCCGGGACATTCACCTACGAGCAGTACTTC.

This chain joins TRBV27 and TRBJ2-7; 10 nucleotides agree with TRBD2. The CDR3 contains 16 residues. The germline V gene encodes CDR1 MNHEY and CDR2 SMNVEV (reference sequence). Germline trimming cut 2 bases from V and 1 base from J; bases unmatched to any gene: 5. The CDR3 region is CASSLRLAGGSYEQYF. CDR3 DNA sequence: TGTGCCAGCAGTTTACGACTAGCGGGCGGTTCCTACGAGCAGTACTTC.

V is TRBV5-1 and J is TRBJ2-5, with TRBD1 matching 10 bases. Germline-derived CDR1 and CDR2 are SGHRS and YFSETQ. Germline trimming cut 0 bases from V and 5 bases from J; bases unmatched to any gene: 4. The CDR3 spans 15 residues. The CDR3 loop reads CASSLEGQGLETQYF. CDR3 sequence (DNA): TGCGCCAGCAGCTTGGAGGGACAGGGGCTGGAGACCCAGTACTTC. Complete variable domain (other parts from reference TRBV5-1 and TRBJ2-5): KAGVTQTPRYLIKTRGQQVTLSCSPISGHRSVSWYQQTPGQGLQFLFEYFSETQRNKGNFPGRFSGRQFSNSRSEMNVSTLELGDSALYLCASSLEGQGLETQYFGPGTRLLVL.

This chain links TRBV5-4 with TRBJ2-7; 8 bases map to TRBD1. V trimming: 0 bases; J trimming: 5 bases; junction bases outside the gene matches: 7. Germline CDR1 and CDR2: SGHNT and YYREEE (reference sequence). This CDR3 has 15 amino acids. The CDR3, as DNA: TGTGCCAGCAGCTTGGCGAGGACAGGGTCCAACGAGCAGTACTTC. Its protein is CASSLARTGSNEQYF.

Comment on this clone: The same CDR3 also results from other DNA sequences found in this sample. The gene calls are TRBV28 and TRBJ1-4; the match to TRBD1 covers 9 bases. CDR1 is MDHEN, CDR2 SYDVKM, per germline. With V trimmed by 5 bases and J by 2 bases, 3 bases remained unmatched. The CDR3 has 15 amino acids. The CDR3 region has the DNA TGTGCCAGCAGTATACAGGGGGCTACTAATGAAAAACTGTTTTTT. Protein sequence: CASSIQGATNEKLFF.

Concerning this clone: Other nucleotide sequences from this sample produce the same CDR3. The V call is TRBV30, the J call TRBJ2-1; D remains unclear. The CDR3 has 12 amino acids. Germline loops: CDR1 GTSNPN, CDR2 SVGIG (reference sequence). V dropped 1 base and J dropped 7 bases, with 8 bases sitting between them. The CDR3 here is CAWSASGNEQFF. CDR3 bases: TGTGCCTGGAGTGCCTCTGGGAATGAGCAGTTCTTC.

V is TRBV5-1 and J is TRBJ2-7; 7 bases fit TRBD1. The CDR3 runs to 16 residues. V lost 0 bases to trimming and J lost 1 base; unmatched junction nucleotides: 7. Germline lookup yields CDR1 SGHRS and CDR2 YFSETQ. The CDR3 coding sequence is TGCGCCAGCAGCTTGGGAGGGGGCTTAGATTCCTACGAGCAGTACTTC. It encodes CASSLGGGLDSYEQYF.

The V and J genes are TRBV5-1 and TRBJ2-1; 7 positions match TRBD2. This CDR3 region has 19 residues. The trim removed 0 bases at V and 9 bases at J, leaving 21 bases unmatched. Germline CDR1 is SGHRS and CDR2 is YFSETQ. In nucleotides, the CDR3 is TGCGCCAGCAGCTTGGGGGGGTCGAGTAAACCAGGGTCGGGAGGTGAGCAGTTCTTC. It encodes CASSLGGSSKPGSGGEQFF.